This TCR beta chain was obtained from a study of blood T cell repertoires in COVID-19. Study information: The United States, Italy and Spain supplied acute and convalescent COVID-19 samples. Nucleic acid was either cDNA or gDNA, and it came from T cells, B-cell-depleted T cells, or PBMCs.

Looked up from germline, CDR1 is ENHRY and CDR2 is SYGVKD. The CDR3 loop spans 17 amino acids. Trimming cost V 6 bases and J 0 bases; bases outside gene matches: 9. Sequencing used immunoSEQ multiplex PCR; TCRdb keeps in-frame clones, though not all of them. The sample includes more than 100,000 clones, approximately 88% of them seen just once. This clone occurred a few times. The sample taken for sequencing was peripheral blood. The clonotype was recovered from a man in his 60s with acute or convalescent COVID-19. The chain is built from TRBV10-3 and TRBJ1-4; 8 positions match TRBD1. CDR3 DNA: TGTGCCATCAGCGAGCCCACAGGGGGTGCAACTAATGAAAAACTGTTTTTT. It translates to CAISEPTGGATNEKLFF.